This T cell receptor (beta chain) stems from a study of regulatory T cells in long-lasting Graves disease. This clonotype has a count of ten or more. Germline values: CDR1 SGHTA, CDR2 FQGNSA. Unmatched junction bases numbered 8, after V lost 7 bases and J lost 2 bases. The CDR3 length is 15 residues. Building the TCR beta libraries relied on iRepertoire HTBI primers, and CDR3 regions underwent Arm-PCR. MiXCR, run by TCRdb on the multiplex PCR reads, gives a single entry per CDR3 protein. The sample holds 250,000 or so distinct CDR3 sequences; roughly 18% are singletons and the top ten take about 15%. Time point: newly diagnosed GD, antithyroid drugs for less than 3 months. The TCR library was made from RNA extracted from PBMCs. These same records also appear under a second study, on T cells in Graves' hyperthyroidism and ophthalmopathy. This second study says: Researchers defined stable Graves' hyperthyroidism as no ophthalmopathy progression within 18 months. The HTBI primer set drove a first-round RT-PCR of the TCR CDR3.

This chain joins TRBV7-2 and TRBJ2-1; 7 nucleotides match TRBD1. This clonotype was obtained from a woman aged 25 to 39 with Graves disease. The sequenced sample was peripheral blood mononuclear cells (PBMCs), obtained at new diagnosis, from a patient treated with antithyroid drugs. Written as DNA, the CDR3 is TGTGCCAGCACCCCCACGGGACAGACCTACAATGAGCAGTTCTTC. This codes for CASTPTGQTYNEQFF. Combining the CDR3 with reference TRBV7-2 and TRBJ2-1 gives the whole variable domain GAGVSQSPSNKVTEKGKDVELRCDPISGHTALYWYRQSLGQGLEFLIYFQGNSAPDKSGLPSDRFSAERTGGSVSTLTIQRTQQEDSAVYLCASTPTGQTYNEQFFGPGTRLTVL.